This T cell receptor beta chain was profiled in a study of shared clonotypes between healthy human individuals. Points from the study as a whole: The study drew on few donors, limiting represented genetic and exposure-history diversity. A few donors held 4.5% to 5% of naive CD4 clonotypes in common.

Clones were read by immunoSEQ multiplex PCR, and TCRdb kept only the in-frame ones, dropping some. Counted here are 2 million to 2.5 million clones, around 95% occurring once; the ten biggest clones make up approximately 0.13%. The CDR3 covers 14 residues. Between the trimmed V and J ends, which lost 6 bases and 4 bases, there was a span of 15 bases. Per the germline V gene, CDR1 is ENHRY and CDR2 is SYGVKD. As concerns this clone: Its antigen is not identified.

The donor population consisted of healthy HIV-negative adults with no recent acute infections or vaccinations. The sample consisted of naive CD4+ T cells sorted from blood. The subset is: CD45RA+ positively selected. J is TRBJ1-2 and V is TRBV10-3, with D perhaps matching TRBD1 (5 bases). The receptor's source is a man between 18 and 29 years old in good health. DNA of the CDR3: TGTGCCATCAGCCCAGGGATGGGTATCTATGGCTACACCTTC. Its protein product is CAISPGMGIYGYTF.